This T cell receptor (beta chain) appears in the sequencing data of a study of blood T cell repertoires in COVID-19. Overall study: Some COVID-19 samples were acute and others convalescent; all came from the United States, Italy and Spain. Sample material is recorded as cDNA or gDNA derived from T cells, B-cell-depleted T cells, or PBMCs.

Per the original methods: The authors estimated nucleated cell counts from reference gene primer amplification. Clones were sequenced by immunoSEQ multiplex PCR, and TCRdb holds only the in-frame ones, with some missing. V and J calls and clone size are those listed in that table; D and trimming were worked out from the DNA. The repertoire holds 200,000 to 250,000 clones, with around 85% as singletons. The CDR3 runs 14 residues. In germline, CDR1 is MNHEY, CDR2 SMNVEV (reference sequence). The ends lost 5 bases at V and 6 bases at J; junction bases unmatched: 4. This sequence originates from a woman under 40 who had recovered from COVID-19. The rearrangement uses TRBV27 and TRBJ2-2; 9 bases align to TRBD2. Source material: peripheral blood. The CDR3 reads CASSPRTSAGELFF. The CDR3 DNA sequence: TGTGCCAGCAGTCCGCGGACTAGCGCCGGGGAGCTGTTTTTT.